What follows describes a single TCR beta chain. These data originate in a study of blood T cells in healthy people across ages. The germline V and J ends were trimmed by 6 bases and 1 base, with 21 bases remaining between them. The CDR3 has 17 amino acids. CDR1 is ENHRY, CDR2 SYGVKD, per germline. Combining a sample-barcoded 5' primer with a J-beta primer mix, a second PCR ran for roughly 7 to 11 cycles. MiXCR, applied by TCRdb to the 5' RACE reads, yields one record per CDR3 protein. Of roughly 1,800,000 distinct CDR3 sequences in the sample, approximately 50% were seen once. The gene calls are TRBV10-3 and TRBJ1-1; D perhaps matches TRBD1 (6 bases). The source material was blood. This clonotype originated in a woman in her 40s in good health. CDR3 amino acids: CAISAGSGTRSNTEAFF. The CDR3 DNA follows: TGTGCCATCAGCGCAGGTTCCGGGACACGGTCGAACACTGAAGCTTTCTTT.